One sample yielded the 21 T cell receptor beta chains listed below, sequenced in a study of shared clonotypes between healthy human individuals. Profiled with immunoSEQ multiplex PCR; TCRdb holds only in-frame clones, not every one. This sample has over a million clones, with 95% to 99% found just once. The sequencing sample was made of naive CD4+ T cells sorted from blood. Indicated subset: CD45RA+ positively selected. The receptors originated from a man aged 30 to 39 in good health.

V gene TRBV25-1 combines with J gene TRBJ2-3; the D gene is possibly TRBD2 (5 bases). Germline V gene lookup returns CDR1 MGHDK and CDR2 SYGVNS. This CDR3 contains 13 residues. Trimming stripped 3 bases from V and 8 bases from J, with 12 bases between. CDR3 amino acids: CASSERAPGTQYF. As DNA, the CDR3 is TGTGCCAGCAGTGAGCGGGCGCCGGGTACGCAGTATTTT.

For this clone: The same CDR3 can be traced to other DNA sequences in this sample. The rearrangement links TRBV7-8 to TRBJ2-2; TRBD2 matches 9 bases. After removal of 0 bases from V and 4 bases from J, the junction contained 0 bases not matched to a gene. The germline V gene has CDR1 SGHVS and CDR2 FQNEAQ. The CDR3 runs 15 residues. CDR3 sequence reads: CASSLARGGTGELFF. Here the CDR3 DNA reads TGTGCCAGCAGCTTAGCGCGGGGGGGCACCGGGGAGCTGTTTTTT.

The rearrangement uses TRBV27 and TRBJ2-7; no clear D. CDR3 length equals 14 residues. Trimming removed 3 bases from V and 3 bases from J, with 12 bases in between. Germline CDR1 and CDR2: MNHEY and SMNVEV (reference sequence). The CDR3 region has the DNA TGTGCCAGCAGTTTGTTGGCGCACCGCTACGAGCAGTACTTC. Protein sequence: CASSLLAHRYEQYF.

This clone has a single count. The chain employs TRBV4-1 and TRBJ1-1; 7 nucleotides align to TRBD1. The junction had 3 bases not matched to a gene; V was cut back by 4 bases and J by 7 bases. The CDR3 length is 12 residues. Germline CDR1 and CDR2: MGHRA and YSYEKL. The CDR3 DNA follows: TGCGCCAGCAGCCCGGGACAGAATGAAGCTTTCTTT. It yields the protein CASSPGQNEAFF.

J is TRBJ2-1 and V is TRBV7-2; 8 bases fit TRBD2. The germline CDR1 and CDR2 sequences are SGHTA and FQGNSA. The CDR3 is 16 amino acids. Germline trimming cut 5 bases from V and 4 bases from J; bases unmatched to any gene: 10. CDR3 sequence: CASSPSGTRAYNEQFF. CDR3 bases: TGTGCCAGCAGCCCGAGTGGGACTAGAGCGTACAATGAGCAGTTCTTC.

In DNA, the CDR3 is TGTGCCAGCAGCTTGTACTCTAACACTGAAGCTTTCTTT. Its translation: CASSLYSNTEAFF. This chain uses TRBV5-5 with TRBJ1-1; D unclear. The V end was cut by 1 base, the J end by 2 bases, with 6 bases between. CDR1 is SGHKS and CDR2 is YYEKEE in the germline V gene (reference sequence). The CDR3 consists of 13 residues. Combining the CDR3 with reference TRBV5-5 and TRBJ1-1 gives the whole variable domain DAGVTQSPTHLIKTRGQQVTLRCSPISGHKSVSWYQQVLGQGPQFIFQYYEKEERGRGNFPDRFSARQFPNYSSELNVNALLLGDSALYLCASSLYSNTEAFFGQGTRLTVV.

The rearrangement links TRBV5-1 to TRBJ2-1; 7 positions match TRBD2. This CDR3 has 16 residues. Germline V gives CDR1 SGHRS, CDR2 YFSETQ. After removal of 3 bases from V and 4 bases from J, the junction contained 10 bases not matched to a gene. The CDR3 DNA sequence: TGCGCCAGCAGCTCAGAACCCGGACTAGGGTACAATGAGCAGTTCTTC. Its translation is CASSSEPGLGYNEQFF.

The chain links TRBV7-9 to TRBJ2-2, with a tentative D call TRBD2 (6 bases). The CDR3 is made up of 16 amino acids. Trimming stripped 6 bases from V and 1 base from J, with 15 bases between. CDR1 and CDR2 (germline): SEHNR, FQNEAQ (reference sequence). CDR3 amino acids: CASSRGTGRNTGELFF. CDR3 DNA sequence: TGTGCCAGCAGTCGCGGGACGGGAAGGAACACCGGGGAGCTGTTTTTT.

The chain recombines TRBV5-4 with TRBJ2-7, with TRBD1 matching over 8 bases. The CDR3 loop spans 13 amino acids. V lost 6 bases to trimming and J lost 6 bases; unmatched junction nucleotides: 8. Looked up from germline, CDR1 is SGHNT and CDR2 is YYREEE (reference sequence). Written as DNA, the CDR3 is TGTGCCAGCAAGCAACAGGGGGTCTCCGAGCAGTACTTC. As protein: CASKQQGVSEQYF.

The CDR3 coding sequence is TGTGCCAGCCAGGGTTCGGGGGCAGATACGCAGTATTTT. Translating it yields CASQGSGADTQYF. The chain recombines TRBV6-6 with TRBJ2-3; D possibly corresponds to TRBD2 (6 bases). V lost 8 bases, J lost 4 bases, and 13 bases lay in between. This CDR3 region has 13 residues. Germline values: CDR1 MNHNY, CDR2 SVGAGI (reference sequence).

CDR3 residues: CASSPNRVGAETQYF. In DNA form, the CDR3 reads TGTGCCAGCAGCCCTAATAGGGTAGGAGCAGAGACCCAGTACTTC. The rearrangement uses TRBV11-2 and TRBJ2-5; the D is unclear. The germline V and J ends were trimmed by 5 bases and 4 bases, with 17 bases remaining between them. Germline lookup yields CDR1 SGHAT and CDR2 FQNNGV. The CDR3 covers 15 residues.

This clone has just one count. The CDR3, as DNA: TGTGCCAGCACCAGGACAGGGGGCTTGAACACTGAAGCTTTCTTT. Translation gives CASTRTGGLNTEAFF. V usage is TRBV5-5 and J usage is TRBJ1-1; 11 nucleotides line up with TRBD1. This CDR3 region has 15 residues. The ends lost 6 bases at V and 0 bases at J; junction bases unmatched: 4. CDR1 and CDR2 from the germline V gene are SGHKS and YYEKEE (reference sequence).

This clone has a single count. This chain connects TRBV5-1 to TRBJ2-7; weak D call: TRBD2 (5 bases). This CDR3 spans 14 amino acids. V gave up 4 bases and J gave up 3 bases, with 14 bases separating them. CDR1 and CDR2 (germline): SGHRS, YFSETQ. The CDR3 spells CASSARGFHYEQYF. The CDR3 nucleotides are TGCGCCAGCAGCGCCCGGGGATTTCACTACGAGCAGTACTTC.

This clone was seen a single time. This chain joins TRBV11-2 and TRBJ2-7, with D tentatively TRBD1 or TRBD2 (7 bases each). Germline assignment: CDR1 SGHAT and CDR2 FQNNGV. The CDR3 consists of 17 residues. V was shortened by 5 bases and J by 1 base, with 21 bases between the two germline ends. The DNA of the CDR3 is TGTGCCAGCAGCCCCAGGGGGGGACAGACGATTTCCTACGAGCAGTACTTC. It is translated as CASSPRGGQTISYEQYF.

V and J are TRBV7-2 and TRBJ1-1; D is undetermined. The CDR3 is 14 residues long. The germline gives CDR1 SGHTA, CDR2 FQGNSA. Trimming shortened V by 0 bases and J by 3 bases, and 8 bases separated the two germline ends. CDR3 DNA: TGTGCCAGCAGCTTAGCCCTGGGATACACTGAAGCTTTCTTT. This encodes CASSLALGYTEAFF.

Notes on this clone: Other DNA sequences in this specimen translate into the identical CDR3. The rearrangement uses TRBV5-1 and TRBJ2-1; no firm D call. V was trimmed by 1 base and J by 3 bases, leaving 5 bases between them. CDR3 length equals 13 residues. CDR1 and CDR2 (germline): SGHRS, YFSETQ. For the CDR3, the DNA is TGCGCCAGCAGCTTGAGAGGCTACAATGAGCAGTTCTTC. It codes for CASSLRGYNEQFF.

J is TRBJ2-5 and V is TRBV27; D possibly matches TRBD1 or TRBD2 (5 bases each). V lost 2 bases and J 5 bases, leaving 12 bases between the germline ends. Germline CDR1 MNHEY, CDR2 SMNVEV (reference sequence). This CDR3 contains 14 residues. CDR3 protein: CASSLGTPRETQYF. The CDR3 DNA reads as TGTGCCAGCAGTTTAGGGACCCCTCGGGAGACCCAGTACTTC.

This chain connects TRBV20-1 to TRBJ2-1; no firm D call. CDR1 is DFQATT and CDR2 is SNEGSKA in the germline V gene (reference sequence). V shed 4 bases and J shed 8 bases, with 6 bases lying between them. The CDR3 spans 10 residues. The CDR3 spells CSAIGDEQFF. CDR3 DNA sequence: TGCAGTGCTATAGGAGATGAGCAGTTCTTC.

The chain links TRBV7-8 to TRBJ2-7; a possible D gene is TRBD2 (6 bases). Germline CDR1 SGHVS, CDR2 FQNEAQ. The CDR3 covers 15 residues. The V end was cut by 5 bases, the J end by 4 bases, with 18 bases between. The CDR3 protein is CASSPTWAGTYEQYF. The DNA for the CDR3 is TGTGCCAGCAGCCCTACCTGGGCAGGGACTTACGAGCAGTACTTC. The whole variable domain, filled in from reference TRBV7-8 and TRBJ2-7, reads GAGVSQSPRYKVAKRGQDVALRCDPISGHVSLFWYQQALGQGPEFLTYFQNEAQLDKSGLPSDRFFAERPEGSVSTLKIQRTQQEDSAVYLCASSPTWAGTYEQYFGPGTRLTVT.

The J gene is TRBJ2-5, the V gene TRBV5-6; 9 bases are shared with TRBD1. V lost 2 bases and J lost 5; bases outside the gene matches: 7. The CDR3 runs 15 residues. CDR1 and CDR2 (germline): SGHDT, YYEEEE. The chain's CDR3 is CASSLQGASGETQYF. For the CDR3, the DNA is TGTGCCAGCAGCTTACAGGGGGCTAGTGGGGAGACCCAGTACTTC. The full variable domain, rest sourced from reference TRBV5-6 and TRBJ2-5, is DAGVTQSPTHLIKTRGQQVTLRCSPKSGHDTVSWYQQALGQGPQFIFQYYEEEERQRGNFPDRFSGHQFPNYSSELNVNALLLGDSALYLCASSLQGASGETQYFGPGTRLLVL.

V is TRBV19 and J is TRBJ2-1, with 8 bases matching TRBD2. Per the germline V gene, CDR1 is LNHDA and CDR2 is SQIVND (reference sequence). Unmatched junction bases numbered 6, after V lost 4 bases and J lost 7 bases. This CDR3 spans 14 amino acids. This CDR3 is CASSRAGVGNEQFF. The CDR3 DNA reads as TGTGCCAGTAGTAGAGCGGGAGTCGGGAATGAGCAGTTCTTC.